This entry features one T cell receptor beta chain sequence. Antigen: not known. Enrolled patients, whose metastatic non-small-cell lung cancer was chemo-refractory, received focal radiation plus CTLA-4 blockade with ipilimumab. Repertoires were generated with immunoSEQ multiplex PCR, while TCRdb's copy carries only in-frame clones and drops some. The table lists approximately 94,000 clones, about four fifths of them singletons. The data stem from a study of radiotherapy plus CTLA-4 blockade in lung cancer. Overall study: Objective responses occurred in 18% of patients; over 25% had disease control. Findings and limits, study-wide: Interferon-beta and early blood T cell clone dynamics reportedly predicted response best. Expansion in blood of tumor-derived TCR clones was seen after radiotherapy plus ipilimumab.

The sequence derives from a human donor with non-small cell lung cancer that progressed on radiotherapy plus ipilimumab. This specimen was peripheral blood, taken from a patient treated with radiotherapy plus ipilimumab.

CDR3 amino acids: CASRAVGTEAFF. DNA for the CDR3: TGTGCCAGCAGGGCGGTGGGCACTGAAGCTTTCTTT. V is TRBV27 and J is TRBJ1-1; D gene unclear. The CDR3 is made up of 12 amino acids. The V end lost 6 bases, the J end lost 4 bases, and 9 bases lay between the germline ends. Germline assignment: CDR1 MNHEY and CDR2 SMNVEV (reference sequence).